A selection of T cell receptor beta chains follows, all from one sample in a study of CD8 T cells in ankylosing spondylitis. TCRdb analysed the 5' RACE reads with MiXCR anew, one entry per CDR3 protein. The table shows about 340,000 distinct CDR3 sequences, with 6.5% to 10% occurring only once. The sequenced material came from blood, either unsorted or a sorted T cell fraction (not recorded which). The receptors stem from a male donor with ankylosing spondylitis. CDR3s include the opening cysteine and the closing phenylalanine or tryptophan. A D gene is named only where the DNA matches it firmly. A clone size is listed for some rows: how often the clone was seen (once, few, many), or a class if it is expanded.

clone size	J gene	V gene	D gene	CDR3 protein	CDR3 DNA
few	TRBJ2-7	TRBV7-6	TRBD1	CASSNWDRSYEQYF	TGTGCCAGCAGTAACTGGGACAGGTCCTACGAGCAGTACTTC
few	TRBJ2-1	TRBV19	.	CASSIDRWNEQFF	TGTGCCAGTAGTATAGATCGTTGGAATGAGCAGTTCTTC
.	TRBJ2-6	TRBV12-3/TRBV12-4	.	CASRALTASSGANVLTF	TGTGCCAGCAGAGCATTGACAGCCAGCTCTGGGGCCAACGTCCTGACTTTC
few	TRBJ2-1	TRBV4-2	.	CASSQAETTPDEQFF	TGTGCCAGCAGCCAAGCAGAGACCACCCCGGATGAGCAGTTCTTC
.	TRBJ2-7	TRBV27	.	CASSLLGAGRAYEQYF	TGTGCCAGCAGTTTACTAGGGGCCGGCCGGGCCTACGAGCAGTACTTC
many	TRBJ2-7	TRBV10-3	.	CAISDSYPYEQYF	TGTGCCATCAGTGATTCGTATCCCTACGAGCAGTACTTC
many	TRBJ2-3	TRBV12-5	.	CASALTEDTQYF	TGTGCTAGTGCCCTTACGGAGGATACGCAGTATTTT
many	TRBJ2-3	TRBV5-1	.	CASSTRQPDTQYF	TGCGCCAGCAGTACCCGACAGCCAGATACGCAGTATTTT
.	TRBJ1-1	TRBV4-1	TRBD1	CASSQSPGQGTGSTEAFF	TGCGCCAGCAGCCAATCGCCGGGACAGGGGACGGGTAGCACTGAAGCTTTCTTT
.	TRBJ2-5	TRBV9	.	CARGSGYRQETQYF	TGTGCCCGCGGTTCAGGGTACCGGCAAGAGACCCAGTACTTC
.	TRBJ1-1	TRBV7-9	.	CASSLAIDPNTEAFF	TGTGCCAGCAGCTTAGCGATAGACCCGAACACTGAAGCTTTCTTT
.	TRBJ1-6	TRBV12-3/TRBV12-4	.	CASSSLRNSPLHF	TGTGCCAGCAGCAGTCTAAGGAATTCACCCCTCCACTTT
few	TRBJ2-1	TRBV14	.	CASSHNGNEFF	TGTGCCAGCAGCCACAACGGGAACGAGTTCTTC
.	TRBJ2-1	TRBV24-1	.	CATSVGLEQFF	TGTGCCACCAGTGTTGGTCTTGAGCAGTTCTTC
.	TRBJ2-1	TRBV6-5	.	CASSYQGLPRNEQFF	TGTGCCAGCAGTTACCAGGGACTTCCAAGGAATGAGCAGTTCTTC